This T cell receptor beta chain was obtained from a study of T cells in Graves' hyperthyroidism and ophthalmopathy. Study-level findings and limits: Peripheral blood also featured most of the thyroid clonotypes expanded above 0.001. Stable hyperthyroidism and ophthalmopathy were separated using 13 V-J signatures.

The V end lost 2 bases, the J end lost 4 bases, and 9 bases lay between the germline ends. The germline CDR1 and CDR2 sequences are SGHNT and YENEEA. The CDR3 totals 14 residues. From RNA transcripts, TCR beta CDR3 regions were amplified. TCR CDR3 underwent first-round RT-PCR with the HTBI primer set. From the multiplex PCR reads, TCRdb called clonotypes with MiXCR, one entry per CDR3 protein. The sample has about 290,000 distinct CDR3 sequences, 15% to 20% seen once. This clonotype was picked up many times. Its specificity is unknown. Lactation, pregnancy, other autoimmune disease or uncontrolled infection excluded patients.

The source is a man aged 45-65 years with Graves' ophthalmopathy. Material for sequencing was blood. The J gene is TRBJ2-1, the V gene TRBV11-3, with D possibly matching TRBD1 (6 bases). CDR3 in DNA: TGTGCCAGCAGCTTAACAGGGCCATACAATGAGCAGTTCTTC. This gives the protein CASSLTGPYNEQFF.